Following are 21 T cell receptor beta chains from one sample sequenced in a study of blood T cell repertoires in COVID-19. Here immunoSEQ multiplex PCR was the method, and the copy in TCRdb shows in-frame clones only, minus some. Here the sample spans roughly 200,000 clones, approximately 90% being singletons. Sequences were obtained from peripheral blood. The receptors were gathered from a middle-aged man with COVID-19, enrolled during active disease.

This clone has a single count. This rearrangement joins TRBV7-9 to TRBJ2-7, with D possibly matching TRBD2 (6 bases). With 3 bases removed from V and 2 bases from J, the gap between germline ends came to 11 bases. The CDR3 has 14 amino acids. CDR1 SEHNR and CDR2 FQNEAQ come from the germline V gene (reference sequence). CDR3 amino acids: CASSLTGLAYEQYF. Here the CDR3 DNA reads TGTGCCAGCAGCTTGACGGGACTGGCCTACGAGCAGTACTTC.

This clone is a singleton in its sample. V and J are TRBV5-4 and TRBJ2-2; the match to TRBD2 covers 9 bases. This CDR3 has 15 residues. Germline CDR1 and CDR2: SGHNT and YYREEE (reference sequence). V lost 5 bases, J lost 1 base, and 3 bases stayed unmatched. The CDR3 DNA sequence: TGTGCCAGCAGTCTAGCGGGGAGGAACACCGGGGAGCTGTTTTTT. Amino acids: CASSLAGRNTGELFF.

The chain carries TRBV5-1 and TRBJ2-3, with 10 bases that match TRBD2. In germline, CDR1 is SGHRS, CDR2 YFSETQ. Losses at the gene ends were 3 bases for V and 0 bases for J; bases not matched to a gene: 4. CDR3 length equals 16 residues. The CDR3 loop reads CASSSGLASSTDTQYF. The CDR3 DNA reads TGCGCCAGCAGCTCGGGACTAGCGTCTAGCACAGATACGCAGTATTTT.

V gene TRBV10-3 combines with J gene TRBJ2-2, with TRBD1 matching 7 bases. Germline CDR1 reads ENHRY; CDR2 reads SYGVKD. The CDR3 totals 15 residues. V gave up 10 bases and J gave up 4 bases; unmatched junction bases: 12. This CDR3 reads CATSDRDRITGELFF. The CDR3 DNA sequence: TGTGCCACTTCCGACCGGGACAGAATCACCGGGGAGCTGTTTTTT.

The rearrangement links TRBV9 to TRBJ1-3; 9 bases align to TRBD1. The CDR3 length is 17 residues. J gave up 9 bases and V 2 bases, and 15 bases lay outside the gene matches. Germline V gene data show CDR1 as SGDLS and CDR2 as YYNGEE. The CDR3, as DNA: TGTGCCAGCAGCGTGAGGACAGGGGTTTCTCCCGGCAGCACCATATATTTT. This translates into CASSVRTGVSPGSTIYF.

The CDR3 DNA is TGTGCCAGCTCACCTCTAGGAGGCGAGCAGTACTTC. This gives the protein CASSPLGGEQYF. J is TRBJ2-7 and V is TRBV18, with D perhaps TRBD2 (5 bases). In germline, CDR1 is KGHSH, CDR2 LQKENI. The germline V and J ends were trimmed by 3 bases and 6 bases, with 9 bases remaining between them. This CDR3 has 12 residues.

On this clone: An end of the junction differs from the germline gene, which may be a read error. The chain links TRBV20-1 to TRBJ2-7; TRBD2 might be the D (5 bases). The CDR3 spans 10 residues. Looked up from germline, CDR1 is DFQATT and CDR2 is SNEGSKA (reference sequence). The CDR3 spells CTPLGSSMHF. CDR3 DNA sequence: TGCACCCCGCTAGGGTCTAGCATGCACTTC.

The rearrangement uses TRBV27 and TRBJ2-1, with D tentatively TRBD2 (7 bases). The germline V and J ends were trimmed by 7 bases and 7 bases, with 20 bases remaining between them. CDR1 is MNHEY and CDR2 is SMNVEV in the germline V gene (reference sequence). This CDR3 comprises 15 residues. This chain's CDR3 is CASIPIAGAGNEQFF. For the CDR3, the DNA is TGTGCCAGCATACCCATCGCGGGGGCCGGGAATGAGCAGTTCTTC.

This rearrangement joins TRBV5-1 to TRBJ1-1, with D tentatively TRBD1 (5 bases). Per germline, CDR1 SGHRS and CDR2 YFSETQ. Trimming stripped 2 bases from V and 0 bases from J, with 14 bases between. This CDR3 has 16 amino acids. The CDR3 region has the DNA TGCGCCAGCAGCTTAGGAAATTGGGGGGTGAACACTGAAGCTTTCTTT. Its translation is CASSLGNWGVNTEAFF.

This chain joins TRBV9 and TRBJ2-5, with D tentatively TRBD1 (5 bases). This CDR3 spans 16 amino acids. Germline V gene data show CDR1 as SGDLS and CDR2 as YYNGEE. The V end lost 3 bases, the J end lost 4 bases, and 19 bases lay between the germline ends. This CDR3 is CASSGSRVGLGETQYF. DNA for the CDR3: TGTGCCAGCAGCGGAAGCAGGGTGGGGCTGGGAGAGACCCAGTACTTC.

The V and J genes are TRBV30 and TRBJ2-7; D is unresolved. The CDR3 runs 11 residues. V lost 1 base, J lost 2 bases, and 3 bases lay in between. Germline CDR1 GTSNPN, CDR2 SVGIG (reference sequence). The CDR3 DNA is TGTGCCTGGAGTGGAGCCTACGAGCAGTACTTC. This encodes CAWSGAYEQYF.

In regard to this clone: This same CDR3 is encoded by further DNA sequences in the sample. The chain carries TRBV2 and TRBJ1-5; D gene unclear. V shed 8 bases and J shed 0 bases, with 5 bases lying between them. CDR3 size: 12 residues. The V gene's germline CDR1 is SNHLY and CDR2 FYNNEI. DNA for the CDR3: TGTGCCAGCCGCGATAGCAATCAGCCCCAGCATTTT. This translates into CASRDSNQPQHF.

This chain connects TRBV7-2 to TRBJ1-6; the match to TRBD1 covers 11 bases. CDR1 is SGHTA and CDR2 is FQGNSA in the germline V gene. The CDR3 has 16 amino acids. V gave up 5 bases and J gave up 4 bases; unmatched junction bases: 4. For the CDR3, the DNA is TGTGCCAGCAGCCGGGACAGGGGGGTATATAATTCACCCCTCCACTTT. Its protein is CASSRDRGVYNSPLHF.

In nucleotides, the CDR3 is TGTGCCAGCTCACCCCCTAGCGTGGATGAGCAGTTCTTC. It is translated as CASSPPSVDEQFF. The chain recombines TRBV18 with TRBJ2-1; TRBD2 might be the D (6 bases). V dropped 3 bases and J dropped 8 bases, with 11 bases sitting between them. The V gene's germline CDR1 is KGHSH and CDR2 LQKENI. This CDR3 comprises 13 residues.

The chain links TRBV4-1 to TRBJ2-1; D may be TRBD2 (7 bases). CDR3 length: 11 residues. The V gene lost 8 bases and the J gene lost 7 bases, with 9 bases spanning the gap. Germline V lookup: CDR1 MGHRA, CDR2 YSYEKL. For the CDR3, the DNA is TGCGCCAGCGGGGGGGCTAATGAGCAGTTCTTC. Translated: CASGGANEQFF.

V gene TRBV12-3 or TRBV12-4 combines with J gene TRBJ1-4; D not certain. V gave up 3 bases and J gave up 2 bases, with 4 bases separating them. This CDR3 is 13 amino acids long. The CDR3 DNA sequence: TGTGCCAGCAGTTTTCGGACTAATGAAAAACTGTTTTTT. It translates to CASSFRTNEKLFF.

The CDR3 DNA reads as TGTGCCAGTAGTATTCTTCGGACCGGGACAGGGAACACCGGGGAGCTGTTTTTT. Protein: CASSILRTGTGNTGELFF. V gene TRBV19 combines with J gene TRBJ2-2, with 8 bases matching TRBD1. V dropped 3 bases and J dropped 1; count of bases not matched to a gene: 10. Germline loops: CDR1 LNHDA, CDR2 SQIVND (reference sequence). The CDR3 spans 18 residues.

The rearrangement joins TRBV20-1 to TRBJ1-1, with D unresolved. The ends were cut back, 3 bases at V and 3 bases at J, with 5 bases in the middle. The CDR3 has 11 amino acids. Germline CDR1 reads DFQATT; CDR2 reads SNEGSKA (reference sequence). CDR3 sequence: CSASRYTEAFF. DNA for the CDR3: TGCAGTGCTAGTCGGTACACTGAAGCTTTCTTT.

The V gene is TRBV10-3, the J gene TRBJ2-6; TRBD2 agrees at 7 bases. J was trimmed by 0 bases and V by 8 bases; bases with no gene match: 1. The CDR3 loop spans 14 amino acids. The germline V gene has CDR1 ENHRY and CDR2 SYGVKD. The CDR3 sequence: CAIGDYSGANVLTF. The CDR3 nucleotides are TGTGCCATCGGGGACTACTCTGGGGCCAACGTCCTGACTTTC.

V is TRBV27 and J is TRBJ2-7, with 8 bases aligning to TRBD1. This CDR3 comprises 12 residues. Trimming took 5 bases from V and 5 from J; bases not matched to a gene: 2. The germline V gene encodes CDR1 MNHEY and CDR2 SMNVEV (reference sequence). This chain's CDR3 is CASSRQGNEQYF. For the CDR3, the DNA is TGTGCCAGCAGTCGACAGGGGAACGAGCAGTACTTC.

The V call is TRBV7-5, the J call TRBJ2-1; TRBD2, the table's D call, lacks a check against the DNA. TRBV7-5 is a pseudogene. The CDR3 spans 18 residues. The CDR3 loop reads CARSFIIWASGLGGEQFF. The CDR3 bases are TGTGCCAGAAGCTTTATAATTTGGGCTAGCGGGCTCGGTGGTGAGCAGTTCTTC.